This T cell receptor beta chain was retrieved from a study of CD4 T cells in relation to SARS-CoV-2 and coronaviruses. The germline V and J ends were trimmed by 2 bases and 7 bases, with 5 bases remaining between them. The germline CDR1 and CDR2 sequences are SNHLY and FYNNEI. The CDR3 contains 11 residues. Study observations and caveats: SARS-CoV-2-driven expansion was significantly weaker in crossreactive than monoreactive clones. Approximately 65% of donors had memory CD4+ clonotypes crossrecognizing SARS-CoV-2 and common cold coronavirus spike.

For this clone: The antigen is undetermined.

Before the COVID-19 pandemic, during about 2011-2019, CD4+ T cells were taken from unexposed donors. The data were produced by immunoSEQ multiplex PCR, yet TCRdb's version contains in-frame clones alone and is incomplete. The sample consists of tens of thousands of clones, 86% of them appearing once. This chain links TRBV2 with TRBJ1-1; D call uncertain. The receptor was derived from a human donor in good health. Sequencing was done on a sample of memory CD4+ T cells from PBMCs. CDR3 nucleotide sequence: TGTGCCAGCAGTGAATGGTATGAAGCTTTCTTT. Translation: CASSEWYEAFF.